Below, 13 T cell receptor beta chains from the same sample are listed, as sequenced in a study of breast tumors, draining lymph nodes, adjacent tissues. The lymph nodes were axillary draining lymph nodes from breast cancer patients. TCRdb re-analysed the multiplex PCR reads in MiXCR, keeping a single row per CDR3 protein. Altogether about 300,000 distinct CDR3 sequences are present, around 31% being singletons, with the ten largest covering 1.1%. Source material: axillary lymph node tissue. These receptors were taken from a female donor with breast cancer. Some clones in this sample may be carry-over from other donors' samples.

V gene TRBV6-6 combines with J gene TRBJ2-5; 9 positions match TRBD2. The length of the CDR3 is 13 residues. Germline values: CDR1 MNHNY, CDR2 SVGAGI (reference sequence). The J segment lost 7 bases and the V segment lost 7 bases, leaving 7 bases of the junction unmatched. In DNA, the CDR3 is TGTGCCAGCACCCCGGGACTAGCCTCGACCCAGTACTTC. This sequence encodes CASTPGLASTQYF.

This clonotype was counted at least ten times. The chain couples TRBV4-3 to TRBJ2-2, with D unresolved. V lost 3 bases and J lost 6, with 8 bases in between. CDR3 length equals 13 residues. Looked up from germline, CDR1 is LGHNA and CDR2 is YSLEER. The CDR3 bases are TGCGCCAGCAGCCACCTAGTGTCCGGGGAGCTGTTTTTT. Amino acids: CASSHLVSGELFF.

On this clonotype itself: This clone may be a read error of a much larger clone one base away. This chain uses TRBV7-3 with TRBJ1-2; D unresolved. Germline loops: CDR1 SGHTA, CDR2 FQGTGA. The CDR3 runs 15 residues. The CDR3 DNA reads TGTGCCAGCAGCTCCTCTACGGGGATCCTTTATGGCCACACCTTC. It specifies CASSSSTGILYGHTF.

This chain joins TRBV20-1 and TRBJ1-2; the D gene is possibly TRBD1 (6 bases). The V gene lost 5 bases and the J gene lost 7 bases, with 20 bases spanning the gap. Per germline, CDR1 DFQATT and CDR2 SNEGSKA (reference sequence). This CDR3 region has 14 residues. The CDR3 loop is CSASSTGKIIGYTF. The CDR3 region has the DNA TGCAGTGCTTCATCCACAGGGAAAATAATTGGCTACACCTTC.

This clonotype was seen repeatedly, ten times or more. The chain has TRBV19 and TRBJ2-6, with D possibly matching TRBD2 (6 bases). The CDR3 runs 16 residues. CDR1 LNHDA and CDR2 SQIVND come from the germline V gene (reference sequence). V shed 3 bases and J shed 4 bases, with 13 bases lying between them. The CDR3 coding sequence is TGTGCCAGTAGTATCGGAGGGGTGTCCGGGGCCAACGTCCTGACTTTC. Encoded protein: CASSIGGVSGANVLTF.

This clonotype was recorded a few times. The chain employs TRBV10-2 and TRBJ1-1; D perhaps matches TRBD1 (6 bases). Trimming left V 7 bases short and J 7 bases short, with 19 bases between. The CDR3 loop spans 14 amino acids. The germline V gene has CDR1 WSHSY and CDR2 SAAADI. The DNA for the CDR3 is TGCGCCAGCATGTCGGTCGGGGGGCGAAATGAAGCTTTCTTT. Its protein is CASMSVGGRNEAFF.

The gene calls are TRBV15 and TRBJ2-7; 7 nucleotides match TRBD2. The germline CDR1 and CDR2 sequences are LNHNV and YYDKDF (reference sequence). This CDR3 is 15 amino acids long. V trimming: 3 bases; J trimming: 6 bases; junction bases outside the gene matches: 11. The CDR3 DNA reads TGTGCCACCAGCAGGTCAGCGGGAACGATACGCGAGCAGTACTTC. It translates to CATSRSAGTIREQYF.

The chain employs TRBV27 and TRBJ2-5; D is unresolved. Trimming removed 5 bases from V and 0 bases from J, with 4 bases in between. The germline CDR1 and CDR2 sequences are MNHEY and SMNVEV (reference sequence). The CDR3 loop spans 12 amino acids. The CDR3 spells CASSNHQETQYF. The CDR3 coding sequence is TGTGCCAGCAGTAACCACCAAGAGACCCAGTACTTC.

The sample holds many counts of this clonotype. The chain has TRBV12-3 or TRBV12-4 and TRBJ2-5, with D possibly being TRBD1 or TRBD2 (5 bases each). The V gene lost 2 bases and the J gene lost 5 bases, with 9 bases spanning the gap. The CDR3 length is 13 residues. The CDR3 sequence: CASSLYWGETQYF. Written as DNA, the CDR3 is TGTGCCAGCAGTTTATATTGGGGGGAGACCCAGTACTTC.

The chain links TRBV9 to TRBJ2-2; 8 nucleotides match TRBD1. The V gene end was trimmed by 1 base and the J gene end by 4 bases; junction bases not matched to a gene: 15. CDR1 and CDR2 (germline): SGDLS, YYNGEE. The CDR3 runs to 19 residues. The CDR3 here is CASSVQGASARGITGELFF. The CDR3 DNA reads as TGTGCCAGCAGCGTACAGGGGGCTAGCGCGCGAGGGATCACCGGGGAGCTGTTTTTT.

This clonotype has only a few counts. J is TRBJ2-1 and V is TRBV4-1; 10 bases match TRBD2. V was pared by 0 bases and J by 3 bases, with 5 bases of the junction left unmatched. This CDR3 contains 17 residues. Germline V CDR1 and CDR2: MGHRA, YSYEKL. The CDR3 DNA reads TGCGCCAGCAGCCAAGAGTTCACTAGCGGGGTCTACAATGAGCAGTTCTTC. Translating gives CASSQEFTSGVYNEQFF.

This clonotype was observed a handful of times. The junction differs from germline at one of its ends, possibly a read error. The gene calls are TRBV20-1 and TRBJ2-1; D unclear. Germline V CDR1 and CDR2: DFQATT, SNEGSKA (reference sequence). The CDR3 is made up of 12 amino acids. The CDR3 sequence: CSARDPRNEPFF. CDR3 coding DNA: TGCAGTGCTAGAGATCCGAGAAATGAGCCGTTCTTC.

This clonotype was observed a few times. A much larger clonotype is one base distant, so this may be a read error. This chain links TRBV5-8 with TRBJ1-2; the D is unclear. CDR3 length equals 13 residues. V was cut by 4 bases and J by 8 bases, with 15 bases left in between. Per the germline V gene, CDR1 is SGHTS and CDR2 is YDEGEE. CDR3 DNA sequence: TGTGCCAGCAGCGCGTATTCGACACTCGGCTACACCTTC. It translates to CASSAYSTLGYTF.